Listed below are T cell receptor beta chains from one sample, sequenced in a study of T cell changes during pregnancy in multiple sclerosis. Sequencing was performed with immunoSEQ multiplex PCR; in TCRdb, only in-frame clones are kept and a portion is missing. The sample has 75,000 to 100,000 clones; about 91% are singletons. Sequencing used peripheral blood, obtained after pregnancy. These receptors were collected from a female donor in good health, enrolled as a control in a pregnancy study. The CDR3 runs from the conserved cysteine through the conserved F or W. A D gene is named only where the DNA matches it firmly.

TRBV6-5	TRBJ2-1	TRBD2	CASSLAGGLYEQFF	TGTGCCAGCAGCCTAGCGGGGGGTTTGTATGAGCAGTTCTTC
TRBV27	TRBJ2-2	NA	CASSPRVGNTGELFF	TGTGCCAGCAGCCCCAGGGTAGGCAACACCGGGGAGCTGTTTTTT
TRBV4-1	TRBJ2-5	TRBD1	CASSQLPGQGETQYF	TGCGCCAGCAGCCAACTACCGGGACAGGGTGAGACCCAGTACTTC
TRBV2	TRBJ2-1	TRBD2	CASGGLAGGFRSYNEQFF	TGTGCCAGCGGGGGACTAGCGGGAGGGTTTCGGTCCTACAATGAGCAGTTCTTC
TRBV28	TRBJ2-7	NA	CASSLLGHPSDKQYF	TGTGCCAGCAGTTTATTGGGACACCCAAGCGACAAGCAGTACTTC
TRBV5-8	TRBJ1-1	NA	CASSSPTGGYTEAFF	TGTGCCAGCAGCTCCCCAACCGGCGGATACACTGAAGCTTTCTTT
TRBV6-1	TRBJ2-6	NA	CASSKQSSGANVLTF	TGTGCCAGCAGTAAACAGAGCTCTGGGGCCAACGTCCTGACTTTC
TRBV7-9	TRBJ2-1	NA	CASSLVVRLRNEQFF	TGTGCCAGCAGCTTGGTTGTCAGGCTGAGAAATGAGCAGTTCTTC
TRBV19	TRBJ1-5	NA	CASSISGSQPQHF	TGTGCCAGTAGTATATCGGGGAGTCAGCCCCAGCATTTT
TRBV4-2	TRBJ1-1	NA	CASSQVEEGTEAFF	TGTGCCAGCAGCCAAGTCGAGGAGGGCACTGAAGCTTTCTTT
TRBV6-9	TRBJ1-3	TRBD1	CASSQRTGWGNTIYF	TGTGCCAGCAGTCAAAGGACAGGGTGGGGAAACACCATATATTTT
TRBV2	TRBJ1-5	TRBD1	CASTSTGVNQPQHF	TGTGCCAGCACCTCGACAGGGGTAAATCAGCCCCAGCATTTT
TRBV28	TRBJ2-2	NA	CASSYPAGGGAGELFF	TGTGCCAGCAGTTATCCCGCCGGAGGTGGCGCCGGGGAGCTGTTTTTT
TRBV5-1	TRBJ2-1	NA	CASSLRLAYNEQFF	TGCGCCAGCAGCCTCCGACTAGCCTACAATGAGCAGTTCTTC
TRBV25-1	TRBJ2-7	TRBD2	CASRASGGALEQYF	TGTGCCAGCAGGGCCTCGGGGGGAGCCCTCGAGCAGTACTTC
TRBV29-1	TRBJ2-7	NA	CSVSGGPSYEQYF	TGCAGCGTTTCCGGAGGACCCTCCTACGAGCAGTACTTC
TRBV7-7	TRBJ2-5	NA	CASSPLPGASGQETQYF	TGTGCTAGCAGCCCCCTCCCAGGGGCTAGCGGACAAGAGACCCAGTACTTC
TRBV9	TRBJ2-3	TRBD1	CASNRDSSTDTQYF	TGTGCCAGCAACCGGGACAGCAGTACAGATACGCAGTATTTT
TRBV18	TRBJ2-2	TRBD1	CASSGQGPGELFF	TGTGCCAGCTCCGGACAGGGGCCCGGGGAGCTGTTTTTT
TRBV5-4	TRBJ2-7	NA	CASSPRGGRTYEQYF	TGTGCCAGCAGCCCCCGTGGAGGTAGAACCTACGAGCAGTACTTC
TRBV19	TRBJ2-5	NA	CASSMFRGQETQYF	TGTGCCAGTAGTATGTTCAGGGGCCAAGAGACCCAGTACTTC
TRBV5-1	TRBJ1-1	NA	CASSLGIGGGYGMNTEAFF	TGCGCCAGCAGCTTGGGTATAGGGGGAGGGTATGGCATGAACACTGAAGCTTTCTTT
TRBV7-9	TRBJ2-2	NA	CASSLRRNTGELFF	TGTGCCAGCAGCTTGAGGAGAAACACCGGGGAGCTGTTTTTT
TRBV7-9	TRBJ2-7	TRBD1	CASSLAGGQGSAYEQYF	TGTGCCAGCAGCTTAGCGGGGGGACAGGGAAGCGCCTACGAGCAGTACTTC
TRBV28	TRBJ2-3	TRBD2	CASSFRREAVHTQYF	TGTGCCAGCAGTTTCCGGCGGGAGGCTGTGCATACGCAGTATTTT
TRBV10-3	TRBJ1-3	NA	CAISPHSGNTIYF	TGTGCCATCAGTCCACACTCTGGAAACACCATATATTTT
TRBV7-9	TRBJ1-2	NA	CASSLGAANYGYTF	TGTGCCAGCAGCTTAGGGGCAGCTAACTATGGCTACACCTTC
TRBV9	TRBJ2-3	TRBD2	CASSKTSGGGHTQYF	TGTGCCAGCAGCAAAACTAGCGGGGGGGGTCATACGCAGTATTTT
TRBV19	TRBJ1-5	NA	CASSTRQVDQPQHF	TGTGCCAGTAGTACCCGACAGGTAGACCAGCCCCAGCATTTT
TRBV5-1	TRBJ2-2	TRBD2	CASSWWKGLAGALDTGELFF	TGCGCCAGCAGCTGGTGGAAGGGACTAGCGGGAGCTCTAGACACCGGGGAGCTGTTTTTT
TRBV19	TRBJ2-2	TRBD2	CASSIQGLAGGRRTGELFF	TGTGCCAGTAGTATACAAGGGCTAGCGGGGGGGCGTCGCACCGGGGAGCTGTTTTTT
TRBV11-1	TRBJ2-7	TRBD1	CASSLAPGGFYEQYF	TGTGCCAGCAGCTTAGCTCCAGGGGGCTTCTACGAGCAGTACTTC
TRBV27	TRBJ2-5	NA	CASSLVRSYQETQYF	TGTGCCAGCAGTTTGGTTCGCAGTTACCAAGAGACCCAGTACTTC
TRBV5-4	TRBJ1-1	NA	CASSFNRVTTEAFF	TGTGCCAGCAGCTTCAACAGGGTTACCACTGAAGCTTTCTTT